The following is a T cell receptor beta chain sequence with its context. Germline CDR1 GTSNPN, CDR2 SVGIG (reference sequence). The CDR3 runs 18 residues. Trimming took 4 bases from V and 4 from J, leaving 25 bases between them. The data were obtained in a study of memory CD4+ T cells and cytomegalovirus serostatus. Across the whole study: This sample comes from healthy Belgian adults, 8 to 10 CMV seropositive, approximately 25 seronegative.

Single viable CD3+CD4+CD8-CD45RO+ cells were sorted as the memory CD4+ T cells. Assay used: immunoSEQ multiplex PCR; TCRdb lists only in-frame clones, some missing. Here the sample spans about 53,000 clones, about 81% being singletons. Sequencing was done on a sample of memory CD4+ T cells from blood. The J gene is TRBJ2-2, the V gene TRBV30, with D perhaps given as TRBD1 or TRBD2 (6 bases each). The TCR originated in an adult in good health and CMV-seronegative. CDR3 in DNA: TGTGCCTGGATCCCATCATTGACAGGCGGGATTGGCACCGGGGAGCTGTTTTTT. Amino acid sequence: CAWIPSLTGGIGTGELFF.